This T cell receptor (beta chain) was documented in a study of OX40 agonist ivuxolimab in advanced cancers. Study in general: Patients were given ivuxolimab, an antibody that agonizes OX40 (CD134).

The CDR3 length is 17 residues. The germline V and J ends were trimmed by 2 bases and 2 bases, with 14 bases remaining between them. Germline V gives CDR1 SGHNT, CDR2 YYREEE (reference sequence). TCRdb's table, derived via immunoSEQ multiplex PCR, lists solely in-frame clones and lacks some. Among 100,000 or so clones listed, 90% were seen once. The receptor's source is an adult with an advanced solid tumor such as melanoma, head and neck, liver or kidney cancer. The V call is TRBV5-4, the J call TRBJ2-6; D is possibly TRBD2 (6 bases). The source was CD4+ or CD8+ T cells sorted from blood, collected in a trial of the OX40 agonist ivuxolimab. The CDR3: CASSFLRESTGANVLTF. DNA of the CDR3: TGTGCCAGCAGCTTTTTGCGGGAAAGTACTGGGGCCAACGTCCTGACTTTC.